This T cell receptor (beta chain) was obtained from a study of shared clonotypes between healthy human individuals. Study-level information: CD4 naive cells filled three plates per donor, CD4 memory three, CD8 naive two and CD8 memory one.

This clone was recorded only once. The antigen remains unidentified. Study outcomes and limitations: The donor pool, a small one, limited the genetic and exposure-history diversity represented.

Deep was the level used in running the assay. Template for every sorted-subset replicate PCR totaled about 0.2 ug DNA, approximately 30,000 T cell genomes. The method was immunoSEQ multiplex PCR; TCRdb's version includes in-frame clones alone and lacks a portion of them. The sample carries about 2.3 million clones, roughly 93% recorded once. V was cut by 8 bases and J by 3 bases, with 14 bases left in between. The length of the CDR3 is 14 residues. Germline CDR1 MDHEN, CDR2 SYDVKM. The gene calls are TRBV28 and TRBJ2-4; tentatively, D is TRBD1 (6 bases). This clonotype originated in a man between 18 and 29 years old in good health. Some clones in this sample may be carry-over from other donors' samples. The sequenced sample was naive CD4+ T cells from PBMCs. The subset here: CD45RA+ positively selected. This CDR3 is CASRRQVVKNIQYF. CDR3 bases: TGTGCCAGCCGGAGACAGGTTGTCAAAAACATTCAGTACTTC.